These 23 T cell receptor beta chains came from one sample sequenced in a study of blood T cells in healthy people across ages. With a J-beta primer mix and a sample-barcoded 5' primer, a second PCR ran roughly 6 to 11 cycles. TCRdb analysed the 5' RACE reads with MiXCR anew, one entry per CDR3 protein. Of about 640,000 distinct CDR3 sequences listed, about 53% are singletons. The sequencing sample was made of blood. All receptors come from a man aged 55 to 69 in good health.

V and J are TRBV6-1 and TRBJ2-1; 8 positions match TRBD2. The length of the CDR3 is 15 residues. J gave up 5 bases and V 8 bases, and 11 bases lay outside the gene matches. CDR1 MNHNS and CDR2 SASEGT come from the germline V gene. The CDR3 nucleotides read TGTGCCAGCCGAGGGGAGCGGGGGTCCCACAATGAGCAGTTCTTC. Translated: CASRGERGSHNEQFF.

This chain links TRBV2 with TRBJ2-3, with 11 positions matching TRBD1. The CDR3 is 15 residues long. With 5 bases clipped from V and 4 bases from J, the junction kept 5 bases outside the gene matches. Germline values: CDR1 SNHLY, CDR2 FYNNEI. The CDR3 DNA is TGTGCCAGCAGTCAATCGGGACAGGGGGCAGATACGCAGTATTTT. Its protein is CASSQSGQGADTQYF.

The chain recombines TRBV19 with TRBJ1-2; 7 positions agree with TRBD1. V lost 3 bases to trimming and J lost 8 bases; unmatched junction nucleotides: 9. Germline CDR1 is LNHDA and CDR2 is SQIVND (reference sequence). CDR3 size: 14 residues. The CDR3 protein is CASSIAWDSEGYTF. CDR3 DNA: TGTGCCAGTAGTATTGCGTGGGACAGTGAAGGCTACACCTTC.

With regard to this clonotype: Since a much larger clone is just one base distant, this may be a read error. V gene TRBV5-5 combines with J gene TRBJ2-1; D might be TRBD2 (5 bases). The tail of the sequence fits TRBJ2-7 better, so the J call may be wrong. CDR1 is SGHKS and CDR2 is YYEKEE in the germline V gene (reference sequence). CDR3 length equals 13 residues. In DNA, the CDR3 is TGTGCCAGCAGCTTGACAGACTACAATGAGCAGTACTTC. This translates into CASSLTDYNEQYF.

This clonotype was counted only a few times. J is TRBJ2-3 and V is TRBV7-8, with 7 nucleotides matching TRBD2. CDR1 SGHVS and CDR2 FQNEAQ come from the germline V gene. The trim removed 0 bases at V and 6 bases at J, leaving 6 bases unmatched. CDR3 length equals 15 residues. Written as DNA, the CDR3 is TGTGCCAGCAGCTTAGCGCAAAGTAGCGGGGATACGCAGTATTTT. Translating it yields CASSLAQSSGDTQYF.

The CDR3 sequence: CAISESGGSFGSYNSPLHF. CDR3 sequence (DNA): TGTGCCATCAGTGAGTCAGGGGGCTCTTTCGGGTCCTATAATTCACCCCTCCACTTT. The gene calls are TRBV10-3 and TRBJ1-6; 7 bases fit TRBD1. The J segment lost 1 base and the V segment lost 0 bases, leaving 9 bases of the junction unmatched. Per the germline V gene, CDR1 is ENHRY and CDR2 is SYGVKD. The CDR3 loop spans 19 amino acids.

This chain uses TRBV2 with TRBJ1-2; TRBD1 aligns across 9 bases. V gave up 6 bases and J gave up 8 bases; unmatched junction bases: 10. The germline gives CDR1 SNHLY, CDR2 FYNNEI. This CDR3 spans 14 amino acids. The CDR3 DNA reads as TGTGCCAGCAGCGGGGCCGGGACAGGGCTCGGCTACACCTTC. This codes for CASSGAGTGLGYTF.

This clonotype showed up just a few times. This chain joins TRBV18 and TRBJ2-6, with a weak D call TRBD1 (6 bases). This CDR3 region has 15 residues. Germline loops: CDR1 KGHSH, CDR2 LQKENI. Trimming removed 3 bases at V and 9 bases at J, with 15 bases between. In nucleotides, the CDR3 is TGTGCCAGCTCACCTAACAGGGCCCGAGACAACGTCCTGACTTTC. This translates into CASSPNRARDNVLTF.

V is TRBV9 and J is TRBJ2-2; D is possibly TRBD2 (6 bases). Germline values: CDR1 SGDLS, CDR2 YYNGEE. V was trimmed by 0 bases and J by 4 bases, leaving 10 bases between them. The length of the CDR3 is 15 residues. The CDR3 here is CASSVAGVSTGELFF. CDR3 bases: TGTGCCAGCAGCGTAGCGGGAGTCAGCACCGGGGAGCTGTTTTTT.

The chain employs TRBV6-6 and TRBJ2-1, with TRBD2 matching 8 bases. Germline CDR1 and CDR2: MNHNY and SVGAGI (reference sequence). The CDR3 is 14 residues long. The ends lost 5 bases at V and 7 bases at J; junction bases unmatched: 7. CDR3: CASSPAGAGNEQFF. The CDR3 nucleotides are TGTGCCAGCAGTCCAGCGGGGGCGGGGAATGAGCAGTTCTTC.

Points on this clonotype: One end of the junction varies from germline; a read error may be responsible. The chain has TRBV5-1 and TRBJ2-4; D is possibly TRBD2 (5 bases). The CDR3 consists of 16 residues. Germline loops: CDR1 SGHRS, CDR2 YFSETQ. CDR3: CASSPTADLAENIQYF. As DNA, the CDR3 is TGCGCCAGCAGCCCCACAGCTGACCTAGCCGAAAACATTCAGTACTTC.

The rearrangement joins TRBV14 to TRBJ1-1, with 7 bases identical to TRBD1. Germline CDR1 is SGHDN and CDR2 is FVKESK. The CDR3 spans 12 residues. V shed 1 base, J shed 11 bases, and the junction held 4 bases outside the gene matches. The chain's CDR3 is CASSQGRGNAFF. The CDR3 DNA sequence: TGTGCCAGCAGCCAAGGCAGGGGGAATGCTTTCTTT.

This clonotype was picked up a small number of times. The chain couples TRBV27 to TRBJ2-5, with D possibly being TRBD1 (5 bases). Germline assignment: CDR1 MNHEY and CDR2 SMNVEV (reference sequence). This CDR3 has 12 residues. V shed 6 bases and J shed 5 bases, with 10 bases lying between them. The CDR3 nucleotides are TGTGCCAGCAGCCCGAAGGGGGAGACCCAGTACTTC. Translation: CASSPKGETQYF.

The rearrangement links TRBV10-3 to TRBJ2-1, with a possible D match to TRBD2 (5 bases). Germline CDR1 ENHRY, CDR2 SYGVKD. Trimming removed 2 bases from V and 8 bases from J, with 13 bases in between. The CDR3 sequence is 14 residues long. CDR3 in DNA: TGTGCCATCAGTGAGGCGTCGGGGTGGGATGAGCAGTTCTTC. Amino acids: CAISEASGWDEQFF.

This clonotype was observed many times. This sequence joins TRBV12-3 or TRBV12-4 and TRBJ2-5, with D perhaps TRBD2 (7 bases). Trimming removed 5 bases at V and 0 bases at J, with 10 bases between. The CDR3 is 14 amino acids. The CDR3 here is CASSRGGYQETQYF. CDR3 coding DNA: TGTGCCAGCAGTCGCGGGGGCTACCAAGAGACCCAGTACTTC.

The chain is built from TRBV20-1 and TRBJ2-5, with TRBD1 as a possible D gene (6 bases). The CDR3 loop spans 13 amino acids. Trimming took off 1 base at V and 2 bases at J, with 8 bases between the two ends. Germline CDR1 and CDR2: DFQATT and SNEGSKA (reference sequence). CDR3 sequence (DNA): TGCAGTGCTAGAGGGGACAATCAAGAGACCCAGTACTTC. Its protein product is CSARGDNQETQYF.

This clonotype was counted between two and nine times. This CDR3 reads CASSLLNSYEQYF. The CDR3 bases are TGTGCCAGCAGTTTACTGAACAGTTACGAGCAGTACTTC. V and J are TRBV27 and TRBJ2-4; D uncertain. The tail of the sequence fits TRBJ2-7 better, so the J call may be wrong. The CDR3 is made up of 13 amino acids. Germline CDR1 is MNHEY and CDR2 is SMNVEV (reference sequence).

The chain uses TRBV10-3 and TRBJ2-1, with 7 bases matching TRBD1. Trimming removed 6 bases from V and 6 bases from J; junction bases left unmatched: 8. This CDR3 comprises 14 residues. The germline CDR1 and CDR2 sequences are ENHRY and SYGVKD. The CDR3 sequence: CAIRGDSSANEQFF. Written as DNA, the CDR3 is TGTGCCATCAGGGGGGACAGTTCCGCCAATGAGCAGTTCTTC.

In its sample, this clonotype was seen a few times. This sequence joins TRBV29-1 and TRBJ2-1, with D uncertain. V was trimmed by 1 base and J by 8 bases, leaving 18 bases between them. Germline V lookup: CDR1 SQVTM, CDR2 ANQGSEA. This CDR3 comprises 15 residues. The CDR3 is CSVEGSRWGGDEQFF. CDR3 DNA sequence: TGCAGCGTTGAAGGGTCCCGCTGGGGTGGGGATGAGCAGTTCTTC.

V is TRBV7-8 and J is TRBJ2-1; D is possibly TRBD2 (6 bases). V was shortened by 5 bases and J by 6 bases, with 11 bases between the two germline ends. This CDR3 contains 13 residues. Germline V CDR1 and CDR2: SGHVS, FQNEAQ. The CDR3 region is CASSTRGGNEQFF. The CDR3 DNA reads as TGTGCCAGCAGCACCCGGGGAGGCAATGAGCAGTTCTTC.

This sequence joins TRBV29-1 and TRBJ2-7; D uncertain. This CDR3 contains 14 residues. Trimming cost V 5 bases and J 0 bases, with 14 bases left between them. The germline V gene encodes CDR1 SQVTM and CDR2 ANQGSEA. The DNA of the CDR3 is TGCAGCGTTACAATGACGCCGGACTCCTACGAGCAGTACTTC. Translated, it gives CSVTMTPDSYEQYF.

Only a few counts were recorded for this clonotype. The gene calls are TRBV18 and TRBJ2-5, with D perhaps TRBD1 (6 bases). This CDR3 is built from 13 residues. The germline gives CDR1 KGHSH, CDR2 LQKENI. V was cut by 2 bases and J by 5 bases, with 9 bases left in between. The CDR3 loop reads CASSPARGETQYF. CDR3 coding DNA: TGTGCCAGCTCACCAGCGAGGGGGGAGACCCAGTACTTC.

This chain links TRBV27 with TRBJ2-1, with D perhaps matching TRBD2 (6 bases). CDR1 and CDR2 from the germline V gene are MNHEY and SMNVEV (reference sequence). The CDR3 sequence is 16 residues long. V was trimmed by 2 bases and J by 0 bases, leaving 11 bases between them. CDR3 loop: CASSLPDGSSYNEQFF. The CDR3 bases are TGTGCCAGCAGTTTACCGGACGGGAGCTCCTACAATGAGCAGTTCTTC.